This is a list of T cell receptor beta chains from one sample in a study of technical replicates of blood from several donors. Sequenced by immunoSEQ multiplex PCR; TCRdb stores in-frame clones only, minus some. The sample consists of approximately 85,000 clones, 94% of them appearing once. Sequenced sample: T cells isolated from PBMCs. The receptors shown here come from a human donor in good health. Each CDR3 is given with its conserved first and last residue. The D gene is left open where the match is weak. Clone sizes are given selectively: once, few, many, or a class where the clone is expanded.

D	size	V	J	DNA	CDR3
-	once	TRBV5-6	TRBJ2-5	TGTGCCAGCAGCTTACGGGGGGCTGAGACCCAGTACTTC	CASSLRGAETQYF
-	-	TRBV7-9	TRBJ1-2	TGTGCCAGCAGCCCGTTAGGGGCAGGGATCTATGGCTACACCTTC	CASSPLGAGIYGYTF
-	-	TRBV6-5	TRBJ2-7	TGTGCCAGCAGTTACAAGTTCGAGACATCCTCCTACGAGCAGTACTTC	CASSYKFETSSYEQYF
-	-	TRBV5-1	TRBJ2-7	TGCGCCAGCAGAGAGGGGGCGGGGGAGCAGTACTTC	CASREGAGEQYF
TRBD1	-	TRBV7-3	TRBJ1-1	TGTGCCAGCAGCTTAGACAGGGACACTGAAGCTTTCTTT	CASSLDRDTEAFF
TRBD1	-	TRBV7-6	TRBJ2-1	TGTGCCAGCGGTCCCGGGACAGGGAAAAATGAGCAGTTCTTC	CASGPGTGKNEQFF
TRBD1	-	TRBV27	TRBJ2-7	TGTGCCAGCATGGCCATTTCCGGACAGGGGTACTACGAGCAGTACTTC	CASMAISGQGYYEQYF
TRBD1	-	TRBV4-1	TRBJ2-1	TGCGCCAGCACATATGGACAGGGAAGAGACAATGAGCAGTTCTTC	CASTYGQGRDNEQFF
-	-	TRBV7-9	TRBJ2-3	TGTGCCAGCAGCCCTCCCGGGGCAGATACGCAGTATTTT	CASSPPGADTQYF
-	-	TRBV2	TRBJ1-5	TGTGCCAGCAGTGAAGCGTGGAGGGTAAGTCAGCCCCAGCATTTT	CASSEAWRVSQPQHF
-	-	TRBV7-9	TRBJ2-5	TGTGCCAGCAGCTCATTTCTTTTCGGAGAGACCCAGTACTTC	CASSSFLFGETQYF
-	-	TRBV6-6	TRBJ2-2	TGTGCCAGCAGTTACCGGGGAGAGGGAACCGGGGAGCTGTTTTTT	CASSYRGEGTGELFF
TRBD2	-	TRBV5-6	TRBJ2-2	TGTGCCAGCAGGGGTAGACTAGCGGGGGTCGACACCGGGGAGCTGTTTTTT	CASRGRLAGVDTGELFF
TRBD1	-	TRBV11-3	TRBJ1-3	TGTGCCAGCAGCTTAGACTGGGACAGGTGGAACACCATATATTTT	CASSLDWDRWNTIYF
TRBD2	few	TRBV5-1	TRBJ2-1	TGCGCCAGCAAGGGCCTAATCTGGCGGGGGGCCACTTATCCCCAAGAGCAGTTCTTC	CASKGLIWRGATYPQEQFF
-	once	TRBV10-3	TRBJ2-1	TGTGCCATCAGCGCCCGGGACTCCCCCTACAATGAGCAGTTCTTC	CAISARDSPYNEQFF
TRBD1	-	TRBV19	TRBJ1-2	TGTGCCAGTAGTCCGGGGACAGGGAGCGGCATCGGCTACACCTTC	CASSPGTGSGIGYTF
-	-	TRBV6-1	TRBJ1-2	TGTGCCAGCAGTGAAGCGGGGGGGTCGAGGGGCTACACCTTC	CASSEAGGSRGYTF
TRBD2	once	TRBV12-5	TRBJ2-2	TGTGCTACCGGCAGGACTAGCGGGGGTACGAACACCGGGGAGCTGTTTTTT	CATGRTSGGTNTGELFF
TRBD2	-	TRBV5-4	TRBJ2-7	TGTGCCAGCAGCCCAGCGGGGCTCGACCCCTACGAGCAGTACTTC	CASSPAGLDPYEQYF
-	-	TRBV21-1	TRBJ1-6	TGTGCCAGCACCGTCCGTCAGGACAGATACAATTCACCCCTCCACTTT	CASTVRQDRYNSPLHF
TRBD1	-	TRBV5-4	TRBJ1-2	TGTGCCAGCAGCCGGGGGACAGGGGGCATCTATGGCTACACCTTC	CASSRGTGGIYGYTF
TRBD2	-	TRBV29-1	TRBJ2-7	TGCAGCGTTGAATCCCCACTAGCGGGTAACTCCTACGAGCAGTACTTC	CSVESPLAGNSYEQYF
-	-	TRBV6-1	TRBJ2-1	TGTGCCAGCAGTGAACCACTAGTTAGTGGAGGTGCCGAGTTCTTC	CASSEPLVSGGAEFF
TRBD2	-	TRBV10-1	TRBJ2-5	TGCGCCAGCAGTAGTTCTAGCGGGAGTGGAGAGACCCAGTACTTC	CASSSSSGSGETQYF
TRBD1	-	TRBV29-1	TRBJ2-3	TGCAGCGTTTTACAGGGGGCCCTCACAGATACGCAGTATTTT	CSVLQGALTDTQYF
-	once	TRBV14	TRBJ1-6	TGTGCCAGCAGCCAAGGTAGTAATTCACCCCTCCACTTT	CASSQGSNSPLHF
-	-	TRBV29-1	TRBJ1-2	TGCAGCGTTGACTCGGCAGGATGGCCGAACTATGGCTACACCTTC	CSVDSAGWPNYGYTF
TRBD2	-	TRBV2	TRBJ2-7	TGTGCCAGCTTGGGACTAGCGGCCTCCTACGAGCAGTACTTC	CASLGLAASYEQYF
TRBD2	once	TRBV6-4	TRBJ2-3	TGTGCCGGGGGGACGGGGGGTGCAGGCACAGATACGCAGTATTTT	CAGGTGGAGTDTQYF
-	-	TRBV2	TRBJ1-2	TGTGCCAGTCACCGGGACACGGGCTATGGCTACACCTTC	CASHRDTGYGYTF
TRBD2	-	TRBV27	TRBJ2-1	TGTGCCAGCAGTAAGGGACTAGCGGGGTACAATGAGCAGTTCTTC	CASSKGLAGYNEQFF
-	-	TRBV9	TRBJ1-1	TGTGCCAGCAGCGTAGGAAGGGTAGGGGTCACTGAAGCTTTCTTT	CASSVGRVGVTEAFF
TRBD1	-	TRBV19	TRBJ2-3	TGTGCCAGTGGCGGGGAGGGACAGGGGTTCGATACGCAGTATTTT	CASGGEGQGFDTQYF
-	-	TRBV29-1	TRBJ1-3	TGCAGCGTTATTGAGGACAGTGGAAACACCATATATTTT	CSVIEDSGNTIYF
TRBD1	-	TRBV15	TRBJ1-1	TGTGCCACCAGCAGTGAACAGGGGGCTGAAGCTTTCTTT	CATSSEQGAEAFF
TRBD2	-	TRBV6-1	TRBJ2-1	TGTGCCAATCAACTAGCGGGGGGCCATCATGAGCAGTTCTTC	CANQLAGGHHEQFF
-	-	TRBV6-1	TRBJ2-6	TGTGCCACCGTATACTCTGGGGCCAACGTCCTGACTTTC	CATVYSGANVLTF
-	-	TRBV9	TRBJ2-1	TGTGCCAGCTCCAGTCGATCAAAGCAGTTCTTC	CASSSRSKQFF
TRBD2	-	TRBV27	TRBJ2-5	TGTGCCAGCAGTACTCCTCCGGGACTAGCGGGGAGAGAGACCCAGTACTTC	CASSTPPGLAGRETQYF
-	-	TRBV18	TRBJ2-1	TGTGCCAGCTCCCCAGCAGGGCATGAGCAGTTCTTC	CASSPAGHEQFF
-	-	TRBV2	TRBJ2-1	TGTGCCAGCAGGACTGACAATGAGCAGTTCTTC	CASRTDNEQFF
-	once	TRBV5-4	TRBJ2-5	TGTGCCAGCAGCTTGTCTGCGGGCAGGGAGACCCAGTACTTC	CASSLSAGRETQYF
-	-	TRBV28	TRBJ1-1	TGTGCCAGCAGTTTTAGGCTCCGGGGTAATCGCGGTGAAGCTTTCTTT	CASSFRLRGNRGEAFF
TRBD1	-	TRBV6-5	TRBJ2-3	TGTGCCAGTGGGAACACAGGGGCCCCAGATACGCAGTATTTT	CASGNTGAPDTQYF
-	-	TRBV7-9	TRBJ2-1	TGTGCCAGCAGCAAGGGGGTCTACAATGAGCAGTTCTTC	CASSKGVYNEQFF
TRBD2	-	TRBV2	TRBJ2-7	TGTGCCAGCAGGCAGGGACTAGCGCGAACCTACGAGCAGTACTTC	CASRQGLARTYEQYF
TRBD2	-	TRBV14	TRBJ2-1	TGTGCCAGCAGGGTTACCTCTAGCGGCGACTACAATGAGCAGTTCTTC	CASRVTSSGDYNEQFF
TRBD2	-	TRBV6-1	TRBJ2-7	TGTGCCAGCAGTGAAGAGCGGGGTATCTCCTACGAGCAGTACTTC	CASSEERGISYEQYF
-	-	TRBV4-2	TRBJ2-1	TGTGCCAGCAGCCAAGCTATTAATGAGCAGTTCTTC	CASSQAINEQFF